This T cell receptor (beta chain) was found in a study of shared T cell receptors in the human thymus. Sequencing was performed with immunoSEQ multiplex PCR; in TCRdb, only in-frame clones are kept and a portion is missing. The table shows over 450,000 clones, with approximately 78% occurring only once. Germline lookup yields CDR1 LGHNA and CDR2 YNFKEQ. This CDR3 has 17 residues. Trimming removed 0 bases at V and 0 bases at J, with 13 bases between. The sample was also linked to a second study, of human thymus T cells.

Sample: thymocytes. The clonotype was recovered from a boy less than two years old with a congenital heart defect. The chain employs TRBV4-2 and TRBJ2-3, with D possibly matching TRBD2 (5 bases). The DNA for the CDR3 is TGTGCCAGCAGCCAAGATAGGGCTAGCAGAAGCACAGATACGCAGTATTTT. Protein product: CASSQDRASRSTDTQYF.